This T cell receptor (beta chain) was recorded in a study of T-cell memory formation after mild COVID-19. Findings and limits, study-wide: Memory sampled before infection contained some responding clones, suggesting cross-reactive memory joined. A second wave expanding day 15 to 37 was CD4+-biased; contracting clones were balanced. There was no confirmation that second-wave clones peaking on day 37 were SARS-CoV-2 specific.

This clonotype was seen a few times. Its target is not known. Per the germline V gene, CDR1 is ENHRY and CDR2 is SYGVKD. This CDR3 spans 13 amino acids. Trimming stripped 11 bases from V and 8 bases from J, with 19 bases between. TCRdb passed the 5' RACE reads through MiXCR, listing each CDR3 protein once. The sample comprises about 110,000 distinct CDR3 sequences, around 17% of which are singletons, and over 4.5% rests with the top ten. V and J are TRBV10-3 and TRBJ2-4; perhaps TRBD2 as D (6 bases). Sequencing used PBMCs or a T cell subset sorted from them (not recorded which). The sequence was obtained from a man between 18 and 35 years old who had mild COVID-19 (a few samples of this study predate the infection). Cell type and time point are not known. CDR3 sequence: CAASRSTGDIQYF. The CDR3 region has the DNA TGTGCCGCCAGTCGGTCCACGGGGGACATTCAGTACTTC.